A selection of T cell receptor beta chains follows, all from one sample in a study of shared T cell receptors in the human thymus. Assay: immunoSEQ multiplex PCR; the TCRdb copy retains only in-frame clones and omits some. The repertoire holds about 660,000 clones, approximately 89% seen once, with 0.009% to 0.0095% in the top ten. These data also featured in a second study, about human thymus T cells.

What was sequenced was thymocytes. Every receptor here comes from a boy less than two years old with a congenital heart defect. Each CDR3 is given with its conserved first and last residue.

v_call: TRBV27; j_call: TRBJ2-7; cdr3_aa: CASSLGSEQYF
v_call: TRBV5-6; j_call: TRBJ2-5; cdr3_aa: CASSSQEGLYF
v_call: TRBV9; j_call: TRBJ1-2; cdr3_aa: CASSVGTGGYGYTF
v_call: TRBV5-4; j_call: TRBJ2-7; cdr3_aa: CASSLGPRGRVNYEQYF
v_call: TRBV5-1; j_call: TRBJ2-7; cdr3_aa: CASSRYSGRAHEQYF
v_call: TRBV19; j_call: TRBJ2-1; cdr3_aa: CASSAGGKGNEQFF
v_call: TRBV5-7; j_call: TRBJ2-1; cdr3_aa: CASSWPGQGTRLVHNEQFF
v_call: TRBV5-1; j_call: TRBJ2-2; cdr3_aa: CASSLYRRGTGELFF
v_call: TRBV4-3; j_call: TRBJ2-6; cdr3_aa: CASSQDLAGWGANVLTF
v_call: TRBV27; j_call: TRBJ1-4; cdr3_aa: CASRAGDNEKLFF
v_call: TRBV6-6; j_call: TRBJ2-7; cdr3_aa: CATWTGHYEQYF
v_call: TRBV6-6; j_call: TRBJ1-1; cdr3_aa: CASSHREGSTEAFF
v_call: TRBV28; j_call: TRBJ1-5; cdr3_aa: CASTTQGARQPQHF
v_call: TRBV5-1; j_call: TRBJ2-7; cdr3_aa: CASSLERDSYEQYF
v_call: TRBV5-4; j_call: TRBJ2-2; cdr3_aa: CASSFGLAGDTGELFF
v_call: TRBV6-4; j_call: TRBJ1-4; cdr3_aa: CASSEGTGGSATNEKLFF
v_call: TRBV21-1; j_call: TRBJ2-7; cdr3_aa: CASRPCAGIPTYEQYF
v_call: TRBV27; j_call: TRBJ1-2; cdr3_aa: CASSPREDGYTF
v_call: TRBV28; j_call: TRBJ2-3; cdr3_aa: CASWEGRDTQYF
v_call: TRBV5-1; j_call: TRBJ2-2; cdr3_aa: CASSLGGQRGTGELFF
v_call: TRBV11-2; j_call: TRBJ2-1; cdr3_aa: CASSLVTPSGSQVYEQFF
v_call: TRBV20-1; j_call: TRBJ2-5; cdr3_aa: CSARVPGTQYF
v_call: TRBV5-1; j_call: TRBJ2-7; cdr3_aa: CASSLAPTTGGTSYEQYF
v_call: TRBV5-1; j_call: TRBJ1-3; cdr3_aa: CASSSWGQSSGNTIYF
v_call: TRBV6-5; j_call: TRBJ2-7; cdr3_aa: CASTQDISSYEQYF
v_call: TRBV6-5; j_call: TRBJ2-7; cdr3_aa: CASSYSILAPTYEQYF
v_call: TRBV28; j_call: TRBJ2-5; cdr3_aa: CASSLVGPGQCETQYF
v_call: TRBV5-5; j_call: TRBJ2-7; cdr3_aa: CASSLAAGGRGSEQYF
v_call: TRBV6-5; j_call: TRBJ2-7; cdr3_aa: CASSPTSGSYEQYF
v_call: TRBV29-1; j_call: TRBJ1-3; cdr3_aa: CSPHPLEDTIYF
v_call: TRBV9; j_call: TRBJ2-1; cdr3_aa: CASSPRTSRHNEQFF
v_call: TRBV19; j_call: TRBJ1-6; cdr3_aa: CASKPGSYNSPLHF
v_call: TRBV27; j_call: TRBJ2-7; cdr3_aa: CASSLIRETKGYEQYF
v_call: TRBV18; j_call: TRBJ2-2; cdr3_aa: CASSPFRDYTGELFF
v_call: TRBV27; j_call: TRBJ2-7; cdr3_aa: CASSSLHMAEQYF
v_call: TRBV4-3; j_call: TRBJ1-2; cdr3_aa: CASSPRRFTNYGYTF
v_call: TRBV5-1; j_call: TRBJ2-3; cdr3_aa: CASSPTQASGGDTQYF
v_call: TRBV2; j_call: TRBJ2-7; cdr3_aa: CASSEGGAYEQYF
v_call: TRBV5-1; j_call: TRBJ1-6; cdr3_aa: CASSLEVKTAPNSPLHF